This entry lists 18 T cell receptor beta chains sequenced from one sample in a study of long-term antiretroviral therapy in people with HIV. Run at survey level, the immunoSEQ assay was version v3.0. Method: immunoSEQ multiplex PCR; TCRdb's copy keeps in-frame clones and lacks some. Among 20,000 to 25,000 clones listed, 79% were seen once. This specimen consisted of unsorted PBMCs, obtained 4.1 years after starting antiretroviral therapy. These receptors were taken from a woman in her thirties or forties with HIV.

The chain uses TRBV29-1 and TRBJ1-1; no reliable D call. From germline, CDR1 is SQVTM and CDR2 ANQGSEA. The CDR3 has 10 residues. V was pared by 5 bases and J by 6 bases, with 7 bases between. This CDR3 reads CSVYLPEAFF. The DNA of the CDR3 is TGCAGCGTTTACCTGCCTGAAGCTTTCTTT.

The V gene is TRBV5-1, the J gene TRBJ1-1, with D uncertain. Germline CDR1 and CDR2: SGHRS and YFSETQ. V was trimmed by 2 bases and J by 2 bases, leaving 7 bases between them. There are 13 residues in the CDR3. CDR3 nucleotide sequence: TGCGCCAGCAGCTTTTCAGGAAACACTGAAGCTTTCTTT. Protein: CASSFSGNTEAFF.

V and J are TRBV25-1 and TRBJ1-6; D unclear. Germline V gives CDR1 MGHDK, CDR2 SYGVNS. V was shortened by 3 bases and J by 5 bases, with 5 bases between the two germline ends. This CDR3 region has 13 residues. CDR3 DNA: TGTGCCAGCAGTGACCACCATAATTCACCCCTCCACTTT. Encoded protein: CASSDHHNSPLHF.

The rearrangement uses TRBV6-5 and TRBJ1-1; D not certain. V was trimmed by 0 bases and J by 7 bases, leaving 9 bases between them. This CDR3 is built from 13 residues. The germline V gene has CDR1 MNHEY and CDR2 SVGAGI. The CDR3, as DNA: TGTGCCAGCAGTTACTCGTCATCTTATGAAGCTTTCTTT. Translating gives CASSYSSSYEAFF.

The V call is TRBV7-9, the J call TRBJ1-1, with D possibly TRBD1 on 5 matching bases. Trimming removed 3 bases from V and 4 bases from J, with 18 bases in between. CDR3 length: 16 residues. CDR1 is SEHNR, CDR2 FQNEAQ, per germline (reference sequence). This chain's CDR3 is CASSFPIQGIGTEAFF. DNA of the CDR3: TGTGCCAGCAGCTTCCCAATCCAGGGTATAGGCACTGAAGCTTTCTTT.

This clone was detected a few times. The junction differs from germline at one of its ends, possibly a read error. The chain employs TRBV5-4 and TRBJ1-3; D is undetermined. This CDR3 spans 16 amino acids. Germline CDR1 reads SGHNT; CDR2 reads YYREEE (reference sequence). The chain's CDR3 is CASSLGSGSSRNTIYF. DNA for the CDR3: TGTGCCAGCAGCTTGGGCTCGGGGAGCTCTAGAAACACCATATATTTT.

This clone has a handful of counts. This sequence joins TRBV15 and TRBJ2-1; 8 bases map to TRBD1. The CDR3 sequence is 14 residues long. V lost 6 bases to trimming and J lost 6 bases; unmatched junction nucleotides: 7. Germline V lookup: CDR1 LNHNV, CDR2 YYDKDF (reference sequence). The CDR3 is CATRGGTGLNEQFF. DNA for the CDR3: TGTGCCACCAGAGGGGGGACAGGTCTCAATGAGCAGTTCTTC.

The chain's CDR3 is CASSQQQGGYEQYF. In DNA, the CDR3 is TGCGCCAGCAGCCAGCAACAGGGGGGCTACGAGCAGTACTTC. The V gene is TRBV4-1, the J gene TRBJ2-7; 8 bases match TRBD1. J gave up 3 bases and V 3 bases, and 4 bases lay outside the gene matches. Germline V gives CDR1 MGHRA, CDR2 YSYEKL. The CDR3 consists of 14 residues.

The chain joins TRBV10-3 to TRBJ2-3; D is uncertain. Germline values: CDR1 ENHRY, CDR2 SYGVKD. V shed 2 bases and J shed 2 bases, with 8 bases lying between them. The CDR3 extends over 14 amino acids. CDR3 region: CAISEDLFTDTQYF. CDR3 coding DNA: TGTGCCATCAGTGAGGATCTTTTCACAGATACGCAGTATTTT.

The chain carries TRBV30 and TRBJ1-5; possible D gene TRBD1, 6 bases. V shed 0 bases and J shed 0 bases, with 18 bases lying between them. The CDR3 is 18 amino acids. Looked up from germline, CDR1 is GTSNPN and CDR2 is SVGIG (reference sequence). The CDR3 here is CAWSVLGQGFYSNQPQHF. The CDR3 nucleotides are TGTGCCTGGAGTGTACTGGGCCAGGGGTTTTATAGCAATCAGCCCCAGCATTTT.

J is TRBJ1-5 and V is TRBV2; no reliable D call. CDR1 SNHLY and CDR2 FYNNEI come from the germline V gene. The CDR3 consists of 15 residues. Trimming shortened V by 6 bases and J by 3 bases, and 15 bases separated the two germline ends. The DNA of the CDR3 is TGTGCCAGCAGCCCCCGGCCGGGGTTCAATCAGCCCCAGCATTTT. This gives the protein CASSPRPGFNQPQHF.

The chain joins TRBV6-6 to TRBJ1-2; 10 nucleotides match TRBD1. The V segment lost 5 bases and the J segment 7 bases; nucleotides outside the gene matches: 1. The CDR3 sequence is 12 residues long. From germline, CDR1 is MNHNY and CDR2 SVGAGI (reference sequence). The CDR3 here is CASSRQGAGYTF. In DNA form, the CDR3 reads TGTGCCAGCAGTCGACAGGGGGCTGGCTACACCTTC.

The sample holds a few counts of this clone. This chain joins TRBV14 and TRBJ1-2; D unclear. This CDR3 contains 13 residues. Germline CDR1 is SGHDN and CDR2 is FVKESK. The germline V and J ends were trimmed by 4 bases and 7 bases, with 13 bases remaining between them. CDR3 sequence: CASSLRRGFGYTF. The CDR3 DNA reads TGTGCCAGCAGCCTTAGGCGAGGGTTTGGCTACACCTTC.

In DNA form, the CDR3 reads TGTGCCAGCAGTCGCCGGGAATCAGGGTACGAGCAGTACTTC. As protein: CASSRRESGYEQYF. The V call is TRBV6-5, the J call TRBJ2-7; D is possibly TRBD1 or TRBD2 (5 bases each). Germline V gives CDR1 MNHEY, CDR2 SVGAGI. This CDR3 has 14 amino acids. V was shortened by 5 bases and J by 4 bases, with 15 bases between the two germline ends.

In this sample, this clone turned up a few times. The chain combines TRBV6-1 with TRBJ2-7; TRBD1 matches at 8 bases. The V and J ends lost 2 bases and 3 bases, in that order; junction bases with no gene match: 6. This CDR3 spans 15 amino acids. CDR1 is MNHNS and CDR2 is SASEGT in the germline V gene. In DNA, the CDR3 is TGTGCCAGCAGTGAAAGCGGACAGGGACACTACGAGCAGTACTTC. As protein: CASSESGQGHYEQYF.

The rearrangement uses TRBV10-2 and TRBJ1-4, with a weak D call TRBD1 (6 bases). Germline V lookup: CDR1 WSHSY, CDR2 SAAADI. The CDR3 length is 14 residues. V was trimmed by 7 bases and J by 3 bases, leaving 12 bases between them. The CDR3 reads CASTLGQSNEKLFF. DNA for the CDR3: TGCGCCAGCACCCTGGGACAATCTAATGAAAAACTGTTTTTT.

This clone has a single count. For the CDR3, the DNA is TGTGCCAGCAGCCAAGAAGGGGGGGGGCTGGCCGGGGAGCTGTTTTTT. This sequence encodes CASSQEGGGLAGELFF. This chain connects TRBV4-2 to TRBJ2-2, with TRBD2 as a possible D gene (7 bases). V lost 0 bases to trimming and J lost 6 bases, with 14 bases between them. This CDR3 is built from 16 residues. Per the germline V gene, CDR1 is LGHNA and CDR2 is YNFKEQ.

V gene TRBV7-9 combines with J gene TRBJ2-3, with a possible D match to TRBD1 (5 bases). Germline V gene lookup returns CDR1 SEHNR and CDR2 FQNEAQ (reference sequence). V dropped 5 bases and J dropped 6 bases, with 9 bases sitting between them. The CDR3 length is 12 residues. The CDR3 DNA is TGTGCCAGCAGCATACAGGACGATACGCAGTATTTT. Encoded protein: CASSIQDDTQYF.